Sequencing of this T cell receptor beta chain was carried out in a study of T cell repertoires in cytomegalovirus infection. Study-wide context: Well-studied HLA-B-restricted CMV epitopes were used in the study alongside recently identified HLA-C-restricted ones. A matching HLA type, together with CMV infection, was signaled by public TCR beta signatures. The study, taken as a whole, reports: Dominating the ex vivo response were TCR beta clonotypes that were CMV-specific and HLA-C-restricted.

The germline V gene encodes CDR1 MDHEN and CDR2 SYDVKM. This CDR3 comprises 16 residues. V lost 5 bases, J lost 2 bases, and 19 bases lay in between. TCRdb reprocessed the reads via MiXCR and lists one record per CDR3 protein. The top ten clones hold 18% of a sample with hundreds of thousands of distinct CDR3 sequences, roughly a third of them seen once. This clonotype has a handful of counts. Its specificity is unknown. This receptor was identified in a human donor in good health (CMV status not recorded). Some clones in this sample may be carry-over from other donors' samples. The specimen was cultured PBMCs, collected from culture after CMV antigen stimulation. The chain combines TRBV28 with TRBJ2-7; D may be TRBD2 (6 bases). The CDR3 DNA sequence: TGTGCCAGCAGTCCCCCACGCCAGGGACTTACCTACGAGCAGTACTTC. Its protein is CASSPPRQGLTYEQYF.